Sequencing of this T cell receptor beta chain was carried out in a study of cytomegalovirus exposure and HLA in healthy donors. Primers for the PCR totalled 60 Vbeta and 13 Jbeta. TCRdb's copy holds only in-frame clones and misses some; the assay was immunoSEQ multiplex PCR. The sample yields about 190,000 clones, over 80% seen once. J was trimmed by 5 bases and V by 6 bases; bases with no gene match: 11. Germline CDR1 reads MNHNY; CDR2 reads SVGAGI (reference sequence). The CDR3 spans 15 residues. The sample comprised PBMCs. The chain uses TRBV6-6 and TRBJ1-1; 8 positions agree with TRBD1. This receptor was obtained from a woman aged 50 to 60 in good health and CMV-seropositive. CDR3 coding DNA: TGTGCCAGCAGCCCCGGGACAGGCGGGCCGACTGAAGCTTTCTTT. Encoded protein: CASSPGTGGPTEAFF.